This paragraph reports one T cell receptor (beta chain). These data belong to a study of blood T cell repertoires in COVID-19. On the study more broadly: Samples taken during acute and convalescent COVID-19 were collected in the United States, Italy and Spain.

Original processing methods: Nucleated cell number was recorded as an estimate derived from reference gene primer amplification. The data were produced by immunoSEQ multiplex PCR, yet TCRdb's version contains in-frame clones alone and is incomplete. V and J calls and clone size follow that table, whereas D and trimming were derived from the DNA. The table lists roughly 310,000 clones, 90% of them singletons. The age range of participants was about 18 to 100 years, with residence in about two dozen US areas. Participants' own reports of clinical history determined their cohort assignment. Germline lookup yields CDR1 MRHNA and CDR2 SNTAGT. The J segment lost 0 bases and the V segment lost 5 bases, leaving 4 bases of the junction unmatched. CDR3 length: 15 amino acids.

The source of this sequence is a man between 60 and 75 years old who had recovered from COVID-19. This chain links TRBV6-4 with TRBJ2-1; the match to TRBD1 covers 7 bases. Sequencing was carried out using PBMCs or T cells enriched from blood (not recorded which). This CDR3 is CASSPDRSSYNEQFF. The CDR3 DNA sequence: TGTGCCAGCAGTCCGGACAGGAGCTCCTACAATGAGCAGTTCTTC.